The 27 T cell receptor beta chains in this list originate from one sample, sequenced in a study of T cells after yellow fever vaccination. TCRdb called the 5' RACE reads again in MiXCR, with one record for every CDR3 protein. This sample has around 400,000 distinct CDR3 sequences; around a tenth occur once, and the top ten carry more than 15%. Sequencing was performed on PBMCs, taken on the day of the first yellow fever vaccination. The receptor source for this set is a man between 18 and 29 years old who received the YFV17D yellow fever vaccine.

This clonotype came up a few times. The rearrangement joins TRBV7-2 to TRBJ1-1; 7 bases align to TRBD1. The germline CDR1 and CDR2 sequences are SGHTA and FQGNSA. The V segment lost 5 bases and the J segment 5 bases; nucleotides outside the gene matches: 5. This CDR3 region has 13 residues. CDR3 sequence (DNA): TGTGCCAGCAGCCGAGACAGGGAAACTGAAGCTTTCTTT. This encodes CASSRDRETEAFF.

V usage is TRBV7-9 and J usage is TRBJ2-3, with D possibly being TRBD2 (7 bases). Between the trimmed V and J ends, which lost 3 bases and 6 bases, there was a span of 19 bases. The CDR3 loop spans 16 amino acids. Germline V lookup: CDR1 SEHNR, CDR2 FQNEAQ (reference sequence). The DNA for the CDR3 is TGTGCCAGCAGCTTGATGGGGGGGCCTGGGGTGGATACGCAGTATTTT. Amino acids: CASSLMGGPGVDTQYF.

This clonotype has a handful of counts. The rearrangement joins TRBV9 to TRBJ2-3; a weak D match, TRBD2 (11 bases). V was trimmed by 5 bases and J by 0 bases, leaving 28 bases between them. Germline V lookup: CDR1 SGDLS, CDR2 YYNGEE. The CDR3 has 20 residues. The CDR3 DNA sequence: TGTGCCAGCAGTGGGGACAGGGGCGCTAGCGGGGGGCCTAGCACAGATACGCAGTATTTT. Encoded protein: CASSGDRGASGGPSTDTQYF.

This clonotype appeared a few times. The chain is built from TRBV5-1 and TRBJ2-3, with 9 positions matching TRBD1. The CDR3 has 16 residues. V lost 3 bases to trimming and J lost 4 bases; unmatched junction nucleotides: 9. Germline V gives CDR1 SGHRS, CDR2 YFSETQ. For the CDR3, the DNA is TGCGCCAGCAGCTATACGGACAGGGGCAGGTCAGATACGCAGTATTTT. This encodes CASSYTDRGRSDTQYF. The variable domain in full, with the rest retrieved from reference TRBV5-1 and TRBJ2-3, is KAGVTQTPRYLIKTRGQQVTLSCSPISGHRSVSWYQQTPGQGLQFLFEYFSETQRNKGNFPGRFSGRQFSNSRSEMNVSTLELGDSALYLCASSYTDRGRSDTQYFGPGTRLTVL.

This chain connects TRBV7-2 to TRBJ2-5, with TRBD1 matching 9 bases. V lost 4 bases and J lost 5; bases outside the gene matches: 5. The germline CDR1 and CDR2 sequences are SGHTA and FQGNSA. The CDR3 contains 14 residues. The CDR3 bases are TGTGCCAGCAGCTCGACAGGGGGTTGGGAGACCCAGTACTTC. Translation: CASSSTGGWETQYF.

The chain is built from TRBV7-9 and TRBJ2-5; D possibly corresponds to TRBD2 (6 bases). The CDR3 runs 17 residues. Germline loops: CDR1 SEHNR, CDR2 FQNEAQ (reference sequence). V dropped 5 bases and J dropped 2 bases, with 21 bases sitting between them. CDR3 sequence: CASSPDYDEPDQETQYF. The CDR3, as DNA: TGTGCCAGCAGCCCGGACTATGACGAACCCGATCAAGAGACCCAGTACTTC.

The sample holds a few counts of this clonotype. This chain uses TRBV12-3 or TRBV12-4 with TRBJ2-1; TRBD1 or TRBD2 may be the D gene (5 bases each). This CDR3 is built from 15 residues. Trimming took 7 bases from V and 4 from J, leaving 17 bases between them. The CDR3 region is CASNGGWAGYNEQFF. CDR3 bases: TGTGCCAGCAATGGGGGATGGGCGGGTTACAATGAGCAGTTCTTC.

This clonotype was counted between two and nine times. This chain uses TRBV4-1 with TRBJ1-2; 9 bases agree with TRBD1. CDR1 is MGHRA, CDR2 YSYEKL, per germline. V trimming: 2 bases; J trimming: 3 bases; junction bases outside the gene matches: 10. This CDR3 is 17 amino acids long. This CDR3 reads CASSQQTGGEQHYGYTF. The CDR3 DNA follows: TGCGCCAGCAGCCAACAGACAGGGGGGGAACAGCACTATGGCTACACCTTC.

The chain has TRBV19 and TRBJ2-3, with no clear D. The ends were cut back, 3 bases at V and 1 base at J, with 5 bases in the middle. CDR1 is LNHDA and CDR2 is SQIVND in the germline V gene (reference sequence). The CDR3 is 13 amino acids. As DNA, the CDR3 is TGTGCCAGTAGTATGGCAGGCACAGATACGCAGTATTTT. This translates into CASSMAGTDTQYF.

This clonotype has a count of ten or more. The V gene is TRBV6-1, the J gene TRBJ1-6; weak D call: TRBD1 (5 bases). V lost 5 bases and J 7 bases, leaving 15 bases between the germline ends. The CDR3 totals 15 residues. Germline V gene lookup returns CDR1 MNHNS and CDR2 SASEGT. The CDR3 reads CASSRTAGANSPLHF. CDR3 in DNA: TGTGCCAGCAGTCGCACGGCCGGGGCGAATTCACCCCTCCACTTT.

This clonotype appeared many times. The CDR3 is CASSQADRGGTEAFF. CDR3 sequence (DNA): TGTGCCAGCAGCCAAGCCGACAGGGGGGGCACTGAAGCTTTCTTT. The J gene is TRBJ1-1, the V gene TRBV4-2; 9 bases are shared with TRBD1. The CDR3 spans 15 residues. The ends lost 1 base at V and 4 bases at J; junction bases unmatched: 4. Germline V gene lookup returns CDR1 LGHNA and CDR2 YNFKEQ.

This chain uses TRBV5-1 with TRBJ2-7; TRBD1 or TRBD2 may be the D gene (6 bases each). Trimming cost V 4 bases and J 4 bases, with 15 bases left between them. The CDR3 length is 14 residues. Germline-derived CDR1 and CDR2 are SGHRS and YFSETQ. The CDR3 DNA is TGCGCCAGCAGCCAGGGGACGGGACTTTACGAGCAGTACGTC. This translates into CASSQGTGLYEQYV.

The chain employs TRBV20-1 and TRBJ2-3, with D tentatively TRBD2 (5 bases). This CDR3 region has 14 residues. V lost 5 bases, J lost 3 bases, and 15 bases lay in between. Germline CDR1 and CDR2: DFQATT and SNEGSKA (reference sequence). DNA for the CDR3: TGCAGTGCTTCACTAGGTGGCCGGACAGATACGCAGTATTTT. It yields the protein CSASLGGRTDTQYF.

V gene TRBV7-2 combines with J gene TRBJ2-5; D uncertain. The CDR3 sequence is 13 residues long. The germline V gene encodes CDR1 SGHTA and CDR2 FQGNSA. Trimming shortened V by 5 bases and J by 5 bases, and 12 bases separated the two germline ends. The CDR3 here is CASSKPERETQYF. The DNA of the CDR3 is TGTGCCAGCAGCAAACCGGAACGGGAGACCCAGTACTTC.

This clonotype was observed a handful of times. The J gene is TRBJ2-7, the V gene TRBV5-1, with TRBD2 matching over 7 bases. This CDR3 has 14 residues. The V segment lost 1 base and the J segment 2 bases; nucleotides outside the gene matches: 3. Germline loops: CDR1 SGHRS, CDR2 YFSETQ. The CDR3 region is CASSLSSGTYEQYF. The CDR3 DNA is TGCGCCAGCAGCTTGTCTAGCGGTACCTACGAGCAGTACTTC.

This rearrangement joins TRBV27 to TRBJ2-3; D possibly matches TRBD1 or TRBD2 (7 bases each). The length of the CDR3 is 16 residues. Trimming shortened V by 4 bases and J by 3 bases, and 17 bases separated the two germline ends. Germline V lookup: CDR1 MNHEY, CDR2 SMNVEV (reference sequence). For the CDR3, the DNA is TGTGCCAGCAGTTCACCCGGGGAGGGGGCAACAGATACGCAGTATTTT. It yields the protein CASSSPGEGATDTQYF.

This clonotype was detected ten times or more. This chain connects TRBV29-1 to TRBJ1-1; the D is unclear. The length of the CDR3 is 10 residues. Germline CDR1 SQVTM, CDR2 ANQGSEA. Between the trimmed V and J ends, which lost 4 bases and 9 bases, there was a span of 9 bases. The CDR3 DNA reads as TGCAGCGTTGGAGAAGGGAAAGCTTTCTTT. Protein sequence: CSVGEGKAFF.

The table lists this clonotype with a few counts. The V gene is TRBV28, the J gene TRBJ2-1; 11 nucleotides align to TRBD1. V lost 2 bases to trimming and J lost 5 bases; unmatched junction nucleotides: 8. The CDR3 spans 17 residues. Germline V gene sequence: CDR1 MDHEN, CDR2 SYDVKM. CDR3 loop: CASSLSLGQGDHNEQFF. The CDR3 DNA is TGTGCCAGCAGTTTAAGCCTGGGACAGGGGGACCACAATGAGCAGTTCTTC.

This clonotype has only a few counts. The chain couples TRBV15 to TRBJ2-1; maybe TRBD2 (7 bases). V shed 2 bases and J shed 3 bases, with 14 bases lying between them. This CDR3 comprises 16 residues. Germline CDR1 and CDR2: LNHNV and YYDKDF (reference sequence). Here the CDR3 reads CATSRPRGAIYNEQFF. The CDR3 nucleotides read TGTGCCACCAGCAGACCCCGGGGGGCCATCTACAATGAGCAGTTCTTC.

The chain is built from TRBV12-3 or TRBV12-4 and TRBJ2-3; TRBD2 agrees at 10 bases. This CDR3 spans 14 amino acids. The V segment lost 3 bases and the J segment 5 bases; nucleotides outside the gene matches: 2. The CDR3 nucleotides are TGTGCCAGCAGTTTCCAGCGGGGGGGAGATACGCAGTATTTT. It codes for CASSFQRGGDTQYF.

This clonotype has only a few counts. The gene calls are TRBV4-1 and TRBJ2-7; TRBD2 matches at 9 bases. The CDR3 has 17 residues. CDR1 is MGHRA and CDR2 is YSYEKL in the germline V gene. Trimming took 0 bases from V and 2 from J; bases not matched to a gene: 8. CDR3 DNA sequence: TGCGCCAGCAGCCAAGAGAGCGGACTAGCGTCGGCCTACGAGCAGTACTTC. Translated, it gives CASSQESGLASAYEQYF.

The rearrangement joins TRBV20-1 to TRBJ1-2; perhaps TRBD1 as D (5 bases). Germline values: CDR1 DFQATT, CDR2 SNEGSKA (reference sequence). CDR3 length: 13 amino acids. Trimming left V 3 bases short and J 3 bases short, with 11 bases between. CDR3 bases: TGCAGTGCTAGTGGGACGGGGCACTATGGCTACACCTTC. Amino acids: CSASGTGHYGYTF.

CDR3 sequence: CAISELTGNGYTF. The CDR3 bases are TGTGCCATCAGTGAGTTAACAGGGAACGGCTACACCTTC. The V call is TRBV10-3, the J call TRBJ1-2, with D possibly matching TRBD1 (6 bases). The CDR3 runs 13 residues. The V gene's germline CDR1 is ENHRY and CDR2 SYGVKD. The V gene lost 1 base and the J gene lost 8 bases, with 11 bases spanning the gap.

This CDR3 is CASSEAGGARNEQFF. The CDR3 nucleotides read TGTGCCAGCAGTGAAGCAGGGGGCGCCCGCAATGAGCAGTTCTTC. This chain connects TRBV2 to TRBJ2-1; TRBD1 agrees at 7 bases. The CDR3 extends over 15 amino acids. Germline V CDR1 and CDR2: SNHLY, FYNNEI. J gave up 6 bases and V 0 bases, and 5 bases lay outside the gene matches.

This clonotype was observed a handful of times. The chain links TRBV7-9 to TRBJ2-1; 12 bases align to TRBD1. The CDR3 sequence is 15 residues long. Germline CDR1 SEHNR, CDR2 FQNEAQ (reference sequence). V trimming: 7 bases; J trimming: 5 bases; junction bases outside the gene matches: 6. The CDR3 spells CASTGDRGHHNEQFF. The CDR3 DNA follows: TGTGCCAGCACAGGGGACAGGGGGCACCACAATGAGCAGTTCTTC.

The chain is built from TRBV6-2 or TRBV6-3 and TRBJ1-5; D perhaps matches TRBD1 (6 bases). Deletions cut 4 bases from V and 5 bases from J, with 15 bases between. The V gene's germline CDR1 is MNHEY and CDR2 SVGEGT. CDR3 size: 15 residues. The CDR3 DNA reads as TGTGCCAGCAGTTCGGGACATATGGAGGATCAGCCCCAGCATTTT. Its protein product is CASSSGHMEDQPQHF.

The chain employs TRBV7-6 and TRBJ2-1; 10 bases match TRBD2. Germline V gives CDR1 SGHVS, CDR2 FNYEAQ. The CDR3 has 17 amino acids. J lost 9 bases, V lost 5 bases, and 16 bases had no gene match. The CDR3 DNA reads as TGTGCCAGCAGCCCAGAGGTAGCGGGGGGTACCCCTGGTGAGCAGTTCTTC. Translated, it gives CASSPEVAGGTPGEQFF.